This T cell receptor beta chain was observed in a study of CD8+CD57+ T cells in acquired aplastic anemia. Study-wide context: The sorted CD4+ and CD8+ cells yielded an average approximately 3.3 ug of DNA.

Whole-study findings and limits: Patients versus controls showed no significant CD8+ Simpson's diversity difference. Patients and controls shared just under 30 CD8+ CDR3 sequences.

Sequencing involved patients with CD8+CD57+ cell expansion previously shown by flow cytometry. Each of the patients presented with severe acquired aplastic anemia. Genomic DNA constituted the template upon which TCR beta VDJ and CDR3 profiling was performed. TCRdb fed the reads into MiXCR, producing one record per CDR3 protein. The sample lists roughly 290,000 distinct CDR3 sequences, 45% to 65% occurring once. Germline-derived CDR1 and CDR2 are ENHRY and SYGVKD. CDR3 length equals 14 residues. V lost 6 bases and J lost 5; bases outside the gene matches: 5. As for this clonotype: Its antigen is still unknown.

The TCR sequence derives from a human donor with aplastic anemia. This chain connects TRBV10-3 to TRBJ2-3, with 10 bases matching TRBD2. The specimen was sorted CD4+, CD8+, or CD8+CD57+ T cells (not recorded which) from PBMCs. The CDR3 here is CAIRSGREIDTQYF. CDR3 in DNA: TGTGCCATCAGGAGCGGGAGGGAAATAGATACGCAGTATTTT.